These T cell receptor beta chains were read from a single sample in a study of T cells after yellow fever vaccination. TCRdb reprocessed the 5' RACE reads with MiXCR, giving one entry per CDR3 protein. The sample has under 150,000 distinct CDR3 sequences, about 8% seen once; the top ten hold less than 0.95%. The specimen was CD4+ T cells sorted from PBMCs, collected 5 days after the yellow fever booster vaccination. The receptors shown here come from a man under 40 who received the YFV17D yellow fever vaccine. Each CDR3 is given with its conserved first and last residue. A D gene is named only where the DNA matches it firmly. Not every row has a clone size; where given, it reads once, few, many or a size class.

d_gene	abundance	j_gene	v_gene	CDR3aa	CDR3nt
.	many	TRBJ2-7	TRBV28	CASSYASSYEQYF	TGTGCCAGCAGTTATGCCAGCTCCTACGAGCAGTACTTC
TRBD2	few	TRBJ2-3	TRBV12-3/TRBV12-4	CASSLSGTRGDTQYF	TGTGCCAGCAGTCTTAGCGGGACTCGGGGAGATACGCAGTATTTT
.	many	TRBJ2-3	TRBV6-5	CASSYSLRGQDTQYF	TGTGCCAGCAGTTACTCGTTAAGAGGTCAAGATACGCAGTATTTT
.	few	TRBJ2-3	TRBV7-2	CASSFRGATSQYF	TGTGCCAGCAGCTTTCGCGGGGCGACTAGTCAGTATTTT
TRBD1	many	TRBJ2-7	TRBV20-1	CSAPKDRGTYEQYF	TGCAGTGCGCCTAAGGACAGGGGCACCTACGAGCAGTACTTC
.	few	TRBJ2-7	TRBV7-9	CASSPRTESYEQYF	TGTGCCAGCAGCCCACGGACAGAATCCTACGAGCAGTACTTC
.	few	TRBJ2-1	TRBV5-4	CAFRGEGGSYNEQFF	TGTGCCTTTCGAGGCGAGGGGGGTTCCTACAATGAGCAGTTCTTC
.	many	TRBJ2-7	TRBV10-2	CASSDIGGRSYEQYF	TGCGCCAGCAGTGACATTGGAGGGAGGTCCTACGAGCAGTACTTC
TRBD2	many	TRBJ2-5	TRBV9	CASSARLAGNGETQYF	TGTGCCAGCAGCGCCCGACTAGCGGGAAACGGAGAGACCCAGTACTTC
TRBD2	many	TRBJ2-3	TRBV6-5	CASSYGGRANTQYF	TGTGCCAGCAGTTACGGCGGGAGGGCGAATACGCAGTATTTT
TRBD2	many	TRBJ2-1	TRBV20-1	CSAIRPGLAGGSYNEQFF	TGCAGTGCTATTCGACCGGGACTAGCGGGGGGCTCCTACAATGAGCAGTTCTTC
.	many	TRBJ2-7	TRBV5-1	CASSLGTLAYEQYF	TGCGCCAGCAGCTTAGGGACACTAGCCTACGAGCAGTACTTC
TRBD2	few	TRBJ2-5	TRBV20-1	CSATLPPAGGETQYF	TGCAGTGCTACCCTACCCCCAGCGGGAGGGGAGACCCAGTACTTC
TRBD1	many	TRBJ2-3	TRBV29-1	CSVQIGTGTDTQYF	TGCAGCGTTCAAATCGGGACAGGCACAGATACGCAGTATTTT
.	many	TRBJ1-1	TRBV15	CATSMNRANTEAFF	TGTGCCACCAGCATGAACAGAGCGAACACTGAAGCTTTCTTT
.	few	TRBJ2-3	TRBV29-1	CSVEWDTDTQYF	TGCAGCGTTGAATGGGACACAGATACGCAGTATTTT
.	many	TRBJ2-4	TRBV7-9	CASSTGGAKNIQYF	TGTGCCAGCAGCACTGGTGGAGCCAAAAACATTCAGTACTTC
.	many	TRBJ2-1	TRBV18	CASSPSESSYNEQFF	TGTGCCAGCTCACCGTCGGAGAGCTCCTACAATGAGCAGTTCTTC
.	many	TRBJ2-1	TRBV6-5	CASSYLGGRGNNEQFF	TGTGCCAGCAGTTACTTGGGCGGCCGGGGGAACAATGAGCAGTTCTTC
.	many	TRBJ2-3	TRBV20-1	CSASLPAWSSTDTQYF	TGCAGTGCTAGCCTCCCAGCATGGAGTTCGACAGATACGCAGTATTTT
.	.	TRBJ1-3	TRBV7-8	CASSPRESSGNTIYF	TGTGCCAGCAGCCCACGTGAGAGCTCTGGAAACACCATATATTTT
.	many	TRBJ2-1	TRBV20-1	CSASGAQQFF	TGCAGTGCTAGCGGAGCCCAGCAGTTCTTC
.	many	TRBJ2-7	TRBV5-1	CASSLRLGGDEQYF	TGCGCCAGCAGCTTGCGACTAGGGGGTGATGAGCAGTACTTC
.	many	TRBJ2-5	TRBV23-1	CASSPRGAQETQYF	TGCGCCAGCAGCCCACGAGGGGCCCAAGAGACCCAGTACTTC
.	many	TRBJ2-5	TRBV5-1	CASRTWGGETQYF	TGCGCCAGCAGAACTTGGGGTGGGGAGACCCAGTACTTC
.	.	TRBJ1-3	TRBV18	CASSRQTASGNTIYF	TGTGCCAGCTCGCGACAGACTGCCTCTGGAAACACCATATATTTT
.	many	TRBJ2-1	TRBV20-1	CSARRGRGRYNEQFF	TGCAGTGCCCGGCGGGGCAGGGGGAGGTACAATGAGCAGTTCTTC
.	many	TRBJ2-7	TRBV7-2	CASSPSQAADEQYF	TGTGCCAGCAGCCCATCTCAAGCGGCAGACGAGCAGTACTTC
.	few	TRBJ1-4	TRBV7-6	CASSLMGGVSEKLFF	TGTGCCAGCAGCTTAATGGGGGGCGTAAGTGAAAAACTGTTTTTT
TRBD2	.	TRBJ2-7	TRBV3-1	CASSRGLADSYEQYF	TGTGCCAGCAGCCGGGGACTAGCGGACTCATACGAGCAGTACTTC
.	few	TRBJ1-5	TRBV12-3/TRBV12-4	CASRQGLNQPQHF	TGTGCCAGCAGACAGGGTCTCAATCAGCCCCAGCATTTT
.	.	TRBJ2-2	TRBV5-1	CASTPAGATGELFF	TGCGCCAGCACTCCTGCGGGCGCCACCGGGGAGCTGTTTTTT
.	many	TRBJ1-1	TRBV20-1	CSARARRENTEAFF	TGCAGTGCTAGAGCACGCAGGGAGAACACTGAAGCTTTCTTT
.	many	TRBJ2-2	TRBV5-4	CASSPRTDTGELFF	TGTGCCAGCAGCCCCCGGACAGACACCGGGGAGCTGTTTTTT
TRBD2	many	TRBJ2-1	TRBV6-1	CASRVAGGPGEQFF	TGTGCCAGCAGGGTAGCGGGAGGGCCTGGTGAGCAGTTCTTC
.	many	TRBJ1-2	TRBV27	CASSELKDLNYGYTF	TGTGCCAGCAGTGAATTGAAGGATCTCAACTATGGCTACACCTTC
.	many	TRBJ2-7	TRBV20-1	CSARPGQTYEQYF	TGCAGTGCTAGGCCGGGACAAACCTACGAGCAGTACTTC
TRBD2	many	TRBJ2-1	TRBV20-1	CSAPRGAGGLGNEQFF	TGCAGTGCCCCCAGGGGTGCGGGAGGGCTCGGGAATGAGCAGTTCTTC
.	many	TRBJ2-3	TRBV29-1	CSERVLGTDTQYF	TGCAGCGAGAGGGTCTTGGGCACAGATACGCAGTATTTT
TRBD2	many	TRBJ2-1	TRBV29-1	CSVEPGLANNEQFF	TGCAGCGTAGAACCGGGACTAGCAAACAATGAGCAGTTCTTC
.	many	TRBJ2-3	TRBV20-1	CSAIRWGSTDTQYF	TGCAGTGCCATCCGTTGGGGGAGCACAGATACGCAGTATTTT
.	.	TRBJ1-4	TRBV20-1	CSASPHYATNEKLFF	TGCAGTGCTAGTCCCCACTATGCAACTAATGAAAAACTGTTTTTT
TRBD1	.	TRBJ1-2	TRBV7-2	CASNLGQSGYTF	TGTGCCAGCAACCTGGGACAGAGTGGCTACACCTTC
.	many	TRBJ1-1	TRBV5-1	CASSLQRPPNTEAFF	TGCGCCAGCAGCTTGCAGAGACCCCCGAACACTGAAGCTTTCTTT
.	many	TRBJ1-5	TRBV6-1	CASSVQPQHF	TGTGCCAGCAGTGTTCAGCCCCAGCATTTT
TRBD1	many	TRBJ2-7	TRBV28	CASSGQGKTYEQYF	TGTGCCAGCAGTGGACAGGGGAAGACCTACGAGCAGTACTTC
.	.	TRBJ2-5	TRBV18	CASSPPSGQTQYF	TGTGCCAGCTCACCACCGTCGGGGCAGACCCAGTACTTC
.	many	TRBJ2-7	TRBV7-7	CASAAGEAYEQYF	TGTGCTAGCGCGGCAGGGGAAGCCTACGAGCAGTACTTC
.	many	TRBJ2-5	TRBV29-1	CSVVGGDQETQYF	TGCAGCGTTGTTGGTGGGGACCAAGAGACCCAGTACTTC
.	many	TRBJ2-2	TRBV12-3/TRBV12-4	CASSFLPGELFF	TGTGCCAGCAGTTTTTTGCCCGGGGAGCTGTTTTTT
.	many	TRBJ2-7	TRBV7-7	CASSFESSYEQYF	TGTGCTAGCAGCTTTGAAAGCTCCTACGAGCAGTACTTC
.	many	TRBJ2-1	TRBV24-1	CATSDPGGDSTYNEQFF	TGTGCCACCAGTGATCCAGGCGGGGACTCGACTTACAATGAGCAGTTCTTC
.	.	TRBJ2-5	TRBV5-4	CASSIFLRTEETQYF	TGTGCCAGCAGCATCTTTTTGAGGACAGAAGAGACCCAGTACTTC
TRBD2	.	TRBJ2-1	TRBV20-1	CCARPRELSHNEQFF	TGCTGTGCTAGACCGCGGGAGTTGTCCCACAATGAGCAGTTCTTC
.	.	TRBJ2-5	TRBV20-1	CSAKLTGRGETQYF	TGCAGTGCAAAACTTACAGGGAGGGGAGAGACCCAGTACTTC
TRBD2	many	TRBJ2-7	TRBV13	CASSPTRDRASGRSWFSDEQYF	TGTGCCAGCAGCCCCACTCGGGACAGGGCTAGCGGGAGGTCGTGGTTCTCCGACGAGCAGTACTTC
TRBD1	many	TRBJ1-1	TRBV5-5	CASSGRTGWGNTEAFF	TGTGCCAGCAGCGGTCGGACAGGGTGGGGAAACACTGAAGCTTTCTTT